This T cell receptor beta chain derives from a study of identical twins. TCRdb used MiXCR to reprocess the 5' RACE reads, holding one entry per CDR3 protein. This table has approximately 500,000 distinct CDR3 sequences, approximately 24% appearing once. This clonotype was observed a few times. These data also featured in a second study, about T cells expressing NK-cell markers.

The sequence was collected from a woman aged 18-29 years in good health. Sequenced input: CD4+ T cells sorted from blood.

The chain's CDR3 is CSAGDGRPGGDEQFF. Written as DNA, the CDR3 is TGCAGTGCCGGAGATGGACGTCCCGGCGGGGATGAGCAGTTCTTC. The rearrangement uses TRBV20-1 and TRBJ2-1; weak D call: TRBD2 (6 bases). From germline, CDR1 is DFQATT and CDR2 SNEGSKA (reference sequence). Trimming pared 6 bases from V and 8 bases from J, leaving 23 bases between. The CDR3 spans 15 residues.